Below, 21 T cell receptor beta chains from the same sample are listed, as sequenced in a study of blood T cell repertoires in COVID-19. Assay: immunoSEQ multiplex PCR; the TCRdb copy retains only in-frame clones and omits some. The sample has under 150,000 clones; 85% are singletons. The sequenced material came from peripheral blood. The source is a man older than 75 with acute or convalescent COVID-19.

The chain recombines TRBV11-3 with TRBJ2-2; 7 nucleotides agree with TRBD2. This CDR3 region has 17 residues. Germline trimming cut 5 bases from V and 6 bases from J; bases unmatched to any gene: 15. CDR1 is SGHNT and CDR2 is YENEEA in the germline V gene. The CDR3 nucleotides read TGTGCCAGCAGCGCTCAAGCGGGATTCGGGCTTTCCGGGGAGCTGTTTTTT. It is translated as CASSAQAGFGLSGELFF.

This chain joins TRBV6-5 and TRBJ2-5; D remains unclear. Germline V CDR1 and CDR2: MNHEY, SVGAGI. V lost 5 bases and J lost 7, with 11 bases in between. CDR3 length: 12 residues. The CDR3 DNA reads as TGTGCCAGCAGTCCTGAAACGGTGACCCAGTACTTC. This gives the protein CASSPETVTQYF.

The chain employs TRBV7-7 and TRBJ1-3, with 9 bases matching TRBD1. Trimming removed 3 bases from V and 4 bases from J; junction bases left unmatched: 4. The germline CDR1 and CDR2 sequences are SSHAT and FNYEAQ (reference sequence). The CDR3 contains 15 residues. CDR3 in DNA: TGTGCCAGCAGCTTGGACAGGGGACGGGGAAACACCATATATTTT. Its protein product is CASSLDRGRGNTIYF.

This clone came up a few times. This chain joins TRBV7-9 and TRBJ1-5; D ambiguous. The CDR3 runs to 12 residues. V was shortened by 5 bases and J by 4 bases, with 6 bases between the two germline ends. In germline, CDR1 is SEHNR, CDR2 FQNEAQ (reference sequence). In DNA form, the CDR3 reads TGTGCCAGCAGCGCACAGAATCAGCCCCAGCATTTT. It translates to CASSAQNQPQHF.

The chain links TRBV2 to TRBJ1-5; D is uncertain. This CDR3 comprises 17 residues. V lost 7 bases to trimming and J lost 0 bases, with 19 bases between them. In germline, CDR1 is SNHLY, CDR2 FYNNEI. This chain's CDR3 is CASTPTGGGYSNQPQHF. The CDR3 bases are TGTGCCAGCACCCCCACCGGCGGCGGCTATAGCAATCAGCCCCAGCATTTT.

This sequence joins TRBV19 and TRBJ1-2; 9 bases line up with TRBD1. There are 14 residues in the CDR3. CDR1 is LNHDA, CDR2 SQIVND, per germline (reference sequence). Trimming took 5 bases from V and 7 from J; bases not matched to a gene: 8. The CDR3 region is CASSHGQGSSGYTF. CDR3 DNA sequence: TGTGCCAGTAGTCATGGACAGGGGAGTAGTGGCTACACCTTC.

The genes are TRBV4-1 and TRBJ1-3; 10 bases align to TRBD1. CDR1 is MGHRA and CDR2 is YSYEKL in the germline V gene. The CDR3 totals 16 residues. The V segment lost 1 base and the J segment 4 bases; nucleotides outside the gene matches: 4. Here the CDR3 reads CASSQAGTGAGNTIYF. The CDR3 DNA follows: TGCGCCAGCAGCCAAGCCGGGACAGGGGCAGGAAACACCATATATTTT.

The chain links TRBV28 to TRBJ2-3; 8 bases are shared with TRBD1. The CDR3 length is 11 residues. Germline loops: CDR1 MDHEN, CDR2 SYDVKM. The trim removed 10 bases at V and 7 bases at J, leaving 4 bases unmatched. The CDR3, as DNA: TGTGCCATCGGGGACAGGAATACGCAGTATTTT. Translated, it gives CAIGDRNTQYF.

The genes are TRBV3-1 (or the pseudogene TRBV3-2) and TRBJ1-4, with a tentative D call TRBD1 (6 bases). V gave up 3 bases and J gave up 5 bases, with 10 bases separating them. CDR3 size: 14 residues. The germline gives CDR1 LGHDT, CDR2 YNNKEL (reference sequence). This chain's CDR3 is CASSQQGSNEKLFF. DNA of the CDR3: TGTGCCAGCAGCCAGCAGGGGTCGAATGAAAAACTGTTTTTT.

The chain couples TRBV30 to TRBJ1-2, with unresolved D. Germline-derived CDR1 and CDR2 are GTSNPN and SVGIG (reference sequence). There are 14 residues in the CDR3. Trimming left V 5 bases short and J 8 bases short, with 21 bases between. As DNA, the CDR3 is TGTGCCTGGGTCCGATGGAGCCCCGCGGGGGGCTACACCTTC. Amino acids: CAWVRWSPAGGYTF.

The chain couples TRBV9 to TRBJ2-1, with a weak D call TRBD1 (6 bases). The V end lost 4 bases, the J end lost 9 bases, and 20 bases lay between the germline ends. Germline V CDR1 and CDR2: SGDLS, YYNGEE. This CDR3 comprises 15 residues. Written as DNA, the CDR3 is TGTGCCAGCAGCTTACGATCTACAGGGTTCGGTGAGCAGTTCTTC. It codes for CASSLRSTGFGEQFF.

As for this clone: The same CDR3 arises from other DNA sequences in this sample as well. This chain joins TRBV28 and TRBJ2-2; D is possibly TRBD1 (5 bases). The V gene's germline CDR1 is MDHEN and CDR2 SYDVKM. The CDR3 runs 15 residues. The V gene lost 6 bases and the J gene lost 1 base, with 12 bases spanning the gap. This chain's CDR3 is CASSSRQLNTGELFF. The CDR3 coding sequence is TGTGCCAGCAGCTCACGACAGCTGAACACCGGGGAGCTGTTTTTT.

The chain carries TRBV7-9 and TRBJ2-1; 8 bases match TRBD1. This CDR3 is built from 12 residues. V trimming: 4 bases; J trimming: 13 bases; junction bases outside the gene matches: 6. Looked up from germline, CDR1 is SEHNR and CDR2 is FQNEAQ (reference sequence). The DNA for the CDR3 is TGTGCCAGCAGCTCACCACAGGGGGATCAGTTCTTC. It translates to CASSSPQGDQFF.

This chain connects TRBV6-5 to TRBJ1-2; TRBD1 might be the D (6 bases). Germline V gene data show CDR1 as MNHEY and CDR2 as SVGAGI. There are 15 residues in the CDR3. Deletions cut 0 bases from V and 5 bases from J, with 13 bases between. CDR3 coding DNA: TGTGCCAGCAGTTACTCCGGCAGGGGAGGGTATGGCTACACCTTC. This encodes CASSYSGRGGYGYTF.

The gene calls are TRBV9 and TRBJ1-4; D is undetermined. Per the germline V gene, CDR1 is SGDLS and CDR2 is YYNGEE. V shed 0 bases and J shed 5 bases, with 8 bases lying between them. The CDR3 length is 14 residues. The CDR3 here is CASSVGQINEKLFF. DNA for the CDR3: TGTGCCAGCAGCGTAGGACAAATAAATGAAAAACTGTTTTTT.

The chain carries TRBV14 and TRBJ1-2, with D perhaps matching TRBD1 (6 bases). The V gene's germline CDR1 is SGHDN and CDR2 FVKESK. The CDR3 has 15 amino acids. The ends were cut back, 4 bases at V and 2 bases at J, with 14 bases in the middle. CDR3 sequence: CASSPDQGHNYGYTF. The CDR3 DNA sequence: TGTGCCAGCAGCCCAGATCAGGGACACAACTATGGCTACACCTTC.

V gene TRBV27 combines with J gene TRBJ1-1; TRBD1 matches 12 bases. CDR3 length: 19 residues. V shed 3 bases, J shed 3 bases, and the junction held 14 bases outside the gene matches. Germline CDR1 reads MNHEY; CDR2 reads SMNVEV (reference sequence). The CDR3 here is CASSLAGTGGSLRDTEAFF. CDR3 nucleotide sequence: TGTGCCAGCAGTTTGGCCGGGACAGGGGGCTCCCTAAGGGACACTGAAGCTTTCTTT.

V is TRBV27 and J is TRBJ2-5; a weak D match, TRBD2 (6 bases). The V end was cut by 1 base, the J end by 4 bases, with 7 bases between. From germline, CDR1 is MNHEY and CDR2 SMNVEV (reference sequence). This CDR3 region has 13 residues. In DNA, the CDR3 is TGTGCCAGCAGTTTATGGGGGGTAGAGACCCAGTACTTC. Its protein is CASSLWGVETQYF.

This clone has only a few counts. The rearrangement joins TRBV7-6 to TRBJ2-2; D gene uncertain. The V end was cut by 4 bases, the J end by 7 bases, with 10 bases between. In germline, CDR1 is SGHVS, CDR2 FNYEAQ. The CDR3 extends over 13 amino acids. This chain's CDR3 is CASSSQEGGELFF. In nucleotides, the CDR3 is TGTGCCAGCAGCTCGCAGGAAGGCGGGGAGCTGTTTTTT.

This clone was found a few times. The chain employs TRBV27 and TRBJ2-7; 8 bases map to TRBD1. The germline CDR1 and CDR2 sequences are MNHEY and SMNVEV (reference sequence). The junction had 6 bases not matched to a gene; V was cut back by 5 bases and J by 6 bases. The CDR3 runs to 13 residues. CDR3 residues: CASSPATGAEQYF. The CDR3 nucleotides are TGTGCCAGCAGTCCCGCGACAGGGGCCGAGCAGTACTTC.

This clone was seen only once. The CDR3, as DNA: TGTGCCAGCAGCCGAGCGACAGGGGGCTCTGGAAACACCATATATTTT. Translating it yields CASSRATGGSGNTIYF. The J gene is TRBJ1-3, the V gene TRBV4-2; 9 nucleotides line up with TRBD1. CDR1 and CDR2 (germline): LGHNA, YNFKEQ. The V segment lost 4 bases and the J segment 0 bases; nucleotides outside the gene matches: 4. The CDR3 covers 16 residues.